This TCR beta chain is from a study of T cells in women clearing cervical HPV infection. Study-level background: Cases were women with histologically confirmed HPV16-related CIN3 or worse, including 2 invasive cancers.

The germline CDR1 and CDR2 sequences are LNHDA and SQIVND (reference sequence). CDR3 length equals 14 residues. J lost 3 bases, V lost 6 bases, and 7 bases had no gene match. Comments on this clone: The read gets to within 3 residues of the CDR3 end, and the germline J gene fills in the rest.

Sequencing used immunoSEQ multiplex PCR; TCRdb keeps in-frame clones, though not all of them. The table for this sample gives about 15,000 clones. The chain has TRBV19 and TRBJ1-1; 7 bases line up with TRBD1. Material: blood buffy coat. This receptor was identified in a woman aged 18 to 69 with a cervical HPV16 infection that either progressed to CIN3+ or cleared (not recorded which). CDR3 bases read: TGTGCCAGTAGGGCTGGACAGGCTTACACTGAA. Translated, it gives CASRAGQAYTE. The full CDR3 is CASRAGQAYTEAFF.